The clone carrying this T cell receptor (beta chain) came up many times. The sample is drawn from a study of Graves' ophthalmopathy and Graves' hyperthyroidism. Amplification of TCR beta CDR3 regions used RNA transcripts. A first-round RT-PCR used HTBI primers, followed by a second-round multiplex PCR. One entry per CDR3 protein results from TCRdb running MiXCR on the multiplex PCR reads. The sample has 200,000 to 250,000 distinct CDR3 sequences; 20% to 25% are singletons. The TCR was taken from a woman in her 50s with Graves' ophthalmopathy. Sequences were obtained from peripheral blood.

CDR3: CASNIRGRSNQPQHF. The CDR3 DNA follows: TGTGCCAGCAACATCAGGGGGCGGAGCAATCAGCCCCAGCATTTT. The V and J genes are TRBV28 and TRBJ1-5; 8 bases line up with TRBD1. With V trimmed by 7 bases and J by 1 base, 6 bases remained unmatched. CDR1 MDHEN and CDR2 SYDVKM come from the germline V gene. CDR3 length: 15 amino acids.